These T cell receptor beta chains were read from a single sample in a study of response to subunit inactivated influenza vaccine. TCRdb reprocessed the RT-PCR reads via MiXCR and lists one record per CDR3 protein. Of about 520,000 distinct CDR3 sequences listed, approximately 24% were seen once; the top ten hold 1.5% to 2%. Source: CD4+ T cells sorted from PBMCs, taken roughly 5 days after vaccination. These receptors were collected from a man in his fifties who received an inactivated influenza vaccine. The CDR3 runs from the conserved cysteine through the conserved F or W. Each record gives: D gene, clone size, J gene, V gene, CDR3 DNA, CDR3 protein. D genes are given only for firm matches. Size is omitted from some rows. Given values are once, few, many or a class for expanded clones.

D gene: TRBD2; clone size: .; J gene: TRBJ2-1; V gene: TRBV6-1; CDR3 DNA: TGTGCCAGCAGCCGACTAGCGGTGGCCTACAATGAGCAGTTCTTC; CDR3 protein: CASSRLAVAYNEQFF
D gene: TRBD1; clone size: .; J gene: TRBJ2-7; V gene: TRBV19; CDR3 DNA: TGTGCCAGTAGCCCCGCCGGAGGACAGGGGTACGAGCAGTACTTC; CDR3 protein: CASSPAGGQGYEQYF
D gene: TRBD2; clone size: .; J gene: TRBJ2-3; V gene: TRBV5-1; CDR3 DNA: TGCGCCAGCTACACCTCTGCCGGCGGGGGGACCACAGATACGCAGTATTTT; CDR3 protein: CASYTSAGGGTTDTQYF
D gene: .; clone size: .; J gene: TRBJ2-1; V gene: TRBV5-5; CDR3 DNA: TGTGCCAGCAGCTTGGTTTCTGGATTGAGCTCCTACAATGAGCAGTTCTTC; CDR3 protein: CASSLVSGLSSYNEQFF
D gene: TRBD2; clone size: few; J gene: TRBJ2-7; V gene: TRBV6-5; CDR3 DNA: TGTGCCAGCAGTTACCGGACTAGCCATTACGAGCAGTACTTC; CDR3 protein: CASSYRTSHYEQYF
D gene: .; clone size: .; J gene: TRBJ2-1; V gene: TRBV15; CDR3 DNA: TGTGCCACCAGCAGAGGGGGGGCGTTTAACAATGAGCAGTTCTTC; CDR3 protein: CATSRGGAFNNEQFF
D gene: .; clone size: .; J gene: TRBJ2-5; V gene: TRBV20-1; CDR3 DNA: TGCAGTGCTAGAGACTTGCTCCAAGAGACCCAGTACTTC; CDR3 protein: CSARDLLQETQYF
D gene: .; clone size: few; J gene: TRBJ2-7; V gene: TRBV3-1; CDR3 DNA: TGTGCCAGCAGCCAAGATCGGGGGCGAATCTACGAGCAGTACTTC; CDR3 protein: CASSQDRGRIYEQYF
D gene: TRBD1; clone size: .; J gene: TRBJ2-7; V gene: TRBV12-3/TRBV12-4; CDR3 DNA: TGTGCCAGCAGTTTTGCAGGGGGCACCTACGAGCAGTACTTC; CDR3 protein: CASSFAGGTYEQYF
D gene: TRBD1; clone size: few; J gene: TRBJ1-5; V gene: TRBV28; CDR3 DNA: TGTGCCAGCGGTAGACAGGGAACAAGCAATCAGCCCCAGCATTTT; CDR3 protein: CASGRQGTSNQPQHF
D gene: TRBD2; clone size: .; J gene: TRBJ2-1; V gene: TRBV5-1; CDR3 DNA: TGCGCCAGCAGCTTGCTTGGCGGGAGGACCTACAATGAGCAGTTCTTC; CDR3 protein: CASSLLGGRTYNEQFF
D gene: .; clone size: few; J gene: TRBJ1-2; V gene: TRBV12-3/TRBV12-4; CDR3 DNA: TGTGCCAGCAGTTCGTCTGGGGGTAACTATGGCTACACCTTC; CDR3 protein: CASSSSGGNYGYTF
D gene: .; clone size: .; J gene: TRBJ2-6; V gene: TRBV20-1; CDR3 DNA: TGCAGTGCTAGGCCCCAAGGGGGAGTCTCTGGGGCCAACGTCCTGACTTTC; CDR3 protein: CSARPQGGVSGANVLTF
D gene: .; clone size: .; J gene: TRBJ1-1; V gene: TRBV6-5; CDR3 DNA: TGTGCCAGCAGTTACGGCGACGGCACGGGTGAAGCTTTCTTT; CDR3 protein: CASSYGDGTGEAFF
D gene: .; clone size: .; J gene: TRBJ1-4; V gene: TRBV12-3/TRBV12-4; CDR3 DNA: TGTGCCAGCAGTTTAGTGGGGTTACGGGAAAAACTGTTTTTT; CDR3 protein: CASSLVGLREKLFF
D gene: .; clone size: few; J gene: TRBJ2-1; V gene: TRBV20-1; CDR3 DNA: TGCAGTTCTATACCGGGCCCCACCAATGAGCAGTTCTTC; CDR3 protein: CSSIPGPTNEQFF
D gene: .; clone size: few; J gene: TRBJ2-5; V gene: TRBV4-3; CDR3 DNA: TGCGCCAGCAGCCAAGATTGGAGGGCACCGTACCAAGAGACCCAGTACTTC; CDR3 protein: CASSQDWRAPYQETQYF
D gene: TRBD1; clone size: few; J gene: TRBJ2-1; V gene: TRBV12-3/TRBV12-4; CDR3 DNA: TGTGCCAGCAGTTTGAACAGGGGATACAATGAGCAGTTCTTC; CDR3 protein: CASSLNRGYNEQFF
D gene: TRBD2; clone size: .; J gene: TRBJ2-1; V gene: TRBV6-5; CDR3 DNA: TGTGCCAGCAGTTACTCGTCTAGCGGGGGGTCCTACAATGAGCAGTTCTTC; CDR3 protein: CASSYSSSGGSYNEQFF
D gene: TRBD1; clone size: .; J gene: TRBJ2-5; V gene: TRBV28; CDR3 DNA: TGTGCCAGCAGTTCATCAGGGACAGTAGAGACCCAGTACTTC; CDR3 protein: CASSSSGTVETQYF
D gene: .; clone size: few; J gene: TRBJ2-2; V gene: TRBV5-1; CDR3 DNA: TGCGCCAGCAGCTTGAAGGGGTCGGCCACCGGGGAGCTGTTTTTT; CDR3 protein: CASSLKGSATGELFF
D gene: TRBD2; clone size: .; J gene: TRBJ2-3; V gene: TRBV10-2; CDR3 DNA: TGCGCCAGCAGTGCCTTGACTAGCGGGAGAGGGGATACGCAGTATTTT; CDR3 protein: CASSALTSGRGDTQYF
D gene: TRBD1; clone size: .; J gene: TRBJ2-3; V gene: TRBV5-1; CDR3 DNA: TGCGCCAGCAGCCCGTCCGGGACAGGAGGTATCACAGATACGCAGTATTTT; CDR3 protein: CASSPSGTGGITDTQYF
D gene: TRBD1; clone size: .; J gene: TRBJ2-3; V gene: TRBV12-3/TRBV12-4; CDR3 DNA: TGTGCCAGCAGTAGAGACGGGACAGGGCTAGATACGCAGTATTTT; CDR3 protein: CASSRDGTGLDTQYF
D gene: .; clone size: .; J gene: TRBJ2-5; V gene: TRBV3-1; CDR3 DNA: TGTGCCAGCAGCCAAGATGGAACAATCAGGGAGACCCAGTACTTC; CDR3 protein: CASSQDGTIRETQYF
D gene: .; clone size: .; J gene: TRBJ2-3; V gene: TRBV28; CDR3 DNA: TGTGCCAGCAGTTTAAGTCACTATACAGATACGCAGTATTTT; CDR3 protein: CASSLSHYTDTQYF
D gene: .; clone size: few; J gene: TRBJ2-3; V gene: TRBV20-1; CDR3 DNA: TGCAGTGCTGGGGGGAGATCCCCAGATACGCAGTATTTT; CDR3 protein: CSAGGRSPDTQYF
D gene: .; clone size: many; J gene: TRBJ1-1; V gene: TRBV6-2/TRBV6-3; CDR3 DNA: TGTGCCAGCAGGCTTATGCTTATACAGAACACTGAAGCTTTCTTT; CDR3 protein: CASRLMLIQNTEAFF
D gene: .; clone size: .; J gene: TRBJ2-1; V gene: TRBV5-1; CDR3 DNA: TGCGCCAGCAGCTTGGGTTCAGGGGGGAATGAGCAGTTCTTC; CDR3 protein: CASSLGSGGNEQFF
D gene: .; clone size: .; J gene: TRBJ2-5; V gene: TRBV7-9; CDR3 DNA: TGTGCCAGCACCGTCCTGACCCCGACCCAGTACTTC; CDR3 protein: CASTVLTPTQYF
D gene: .; clone size: .; J gene: TRBJ1-2; V gene: TRBV11-2; CDR3 DNA: TGTTCCAGCAGCTTAGAGGACCTCACGGGAGGCTACACCTTC; CDR3 protein: CSSSLEDLTGGYTF
D gene: .; clone size: once; J gene: TRBJ2-5; V gene: TRBV10-3; CDR3 DNA: TGTGCCACCCGACAGGGCCCGGGGGAAGAGACCCAGTACTTC; CDR3 protein: CATRQGPGEETQYF
D gene: TRBD1; clone size: many; J gene: TRBJ1-2; V gene: TRBV20-1; CDR3 DNA: TGCAGTGCTCAGGGACAGGGGATCTCCTATGGCTACACCTTC; CDR3 protein: CSAQGQGISYGYTF
D gene: .; clone size: few; J gene: TRBJ1-5; V gene: TRBV20-1; CDR3 DNA: TGCAGTGCTAGCTCGTGGATTTCTGGGGAGCAGCCCCAGCATTTT; CDR3 protein: CSASSWISGEQPQHF
D gene: .; clone size: .; J gene: TRBJ2-7; V gene: TRBV5-1; CDR3 DNA: TGCGCCAGCGGCAAAGGAGGGGGGAAGATCTCCTACGAGCAGTACTTC; CDR3 protein: CASGKGGGKISYEQYF
D gene: .; clone size: few; J gene: TRBJ2-1; V gene: TRBV7-9; CDR3 DNA: TGTGCCAGCTCCGGGACCTACAATGAGCAGTTCTTC; CDR3 protein: CASSGTYNEQFF
D gene: .; clone size: few; J gene: TRBJ1-1; V gene: TRBV20-1; CDR3 DNA: TGCAGTGCTAGTTTGGCAGCGAACACTGAAGCTTTCTTT; CDR3 protein: CSASLAANTEAFF
D gene: TRBD1; clone size: .; J gene: TRBJ2-1; V gene: TRBV7-9; CDR3 DNA: TGTGCCAGCAGCTTAGGGGTAACAGGACAGGGGTACAATGAGCAGTTCTTC; CDR3 protein: CASSLGVTGQGYNEQFF
D gene: TRBD2; clone size: .; J gene: TRBJ2-1; V gene: TRBV20-1; CDR3 DNA: TGCAGTGCTCCACGAACTAGCGGGAGTGGAGATGAGCAGTTCTTC; CDR3 protein: CSAPRTSGSGDEQFF
D gene: TRBD1; clone size: many; J gene: TRBJ1-1; V gene: TRBV7-2; CDR3 DNA: TGTGCCAGCAGCTCAATCAACAGGGGGACTGAAGCTTTCTTT; CDR3 protein: CASSSINRGTEAFF
D gene: .; clone size: .; J gene: TRBJ1-5; V gene: TRBV5-8; CDR3 DNA: TGTGCCAGCAGCTTGGCGCAGGGAGGTTTCAATCAGCCCCAGCATTTT; CDR3 protein: CASSLAQGGFNQPQHF
D gene: TRBD2; clone size: .; J gene: TRBJ2-1; V gene: TRBV20-1; CDR3 DNA: TGCAGTGCACCCCTTTTAGCGGGACTTGGCCATGAGCAGTTCTTC; CDR3 protein: CSAPLLAGLGHEQFF
D gene: .; clone size: few; J gene: TRBJ2-1; V gene: TRBV7-2; CDR3 DNA: TGTGCCAGCAGCTTAAGGGGGGGACACAATGAGCAGTTCTTC; CDR3 protein: CASSLRGGHNEQFF
D gene: .; clone size: .; J gene: TRBJ2-4; V gene: TRBV7-8; CDR3 DNA: TGTGCCAGCAGCTCCGGCCTAGACAGAAACATTCAGTACTTC; CDR3 protein: CASSSGLDRNIQYF
D gene: TRBD2; clone size: few; J gene: TRBJ2-1; V gene: TRBV12-3/TRBV12-4; CDR3 DNA: TGTGCCAGCAGTAGGGGACTAGCGGGAGCCTACAATGAGCAGTTCTTC; CDR3 protein: CASSRGLAGAYNEQFF
D gene: .; clone size: once; J gene: TRBJ2-1; V gene: TRBV6-2/TRBV6-3; CDR3 DNA: TGTGCCAGCAGTTTCCCCGTAACGGGGAGTTACAATGAGCAGTTCTTC; CDR3 protein: CASSFPVTGSYNEQFF
D gene: .; clone size: few; J gene: TRBJ2-7; V gene: TRBV7-2; CDR3 DNA: TGTGCCAGCAGTTTAGGGCGGGGATCCTACGAGCAGTACTTC; CDR3 protein: CASSLGRGSYEQYF
D gene: TRBD2; clone size: few; J gene: TRBJ2-1; V gene: TRBV11-2; CDR3 DNA: TGTGCCAGCAGCACCCTGACTAGCGGGATCTATGAGCAGTTCTTC; CDR3 protein: CASSTLTSGIYEQFF
D gene: TRBD1; clone size: few; J gene: TRBJ1-2; V gene: TRBV4-1; CDR3 DNA: TGCGCCAGCAGCCCAACACTCTCCGCCCGGGACAGGGGTGGTGGTGGCTACACCTTC; CDR3 protein: CASSPTLSARDRGGGGYTF
D gene: TRBD1; clone size: .; J gene: TRBJ2-7; V gene: TRBV5-1; CDR3 DNA: TGCGCCAGCACGGGGGGACAGGGTCCCTACGAGCAGTACTTC; CDR3 protein: CASTGGQGPYEQYF
D gene: TRBD1; clone size: .; J gene: TRBJ2-1; V gene: TRBV20-1; CDR3 DNA: TGCAGTGCTTTGGACAGGGGGCGTCTCAATGAGCAGTTCTTC; CDR3 protein: CSALDRGRLNEQFF
D gene: .; clone size: few; J gene: TRBJ2-3; V gene: TRBV10-3; CDR3 DNA: TGTGCCATCAGGGCGGGAAATAGCACAGATACGCAGTATTTT; CDR3 protein: CAIRAGNSTDTQYF
D gene: TRBD2; clone size: .; J gene: TRBJ2-1; V gene: TRBV7-2; CDR3 DNA: TGTGCCAGCAGCCGGACTAGCGGGGAGCAGTTCTTC; CDR3 protein: CASSRTSGEQFF
D gene: .; clone size: .; J gene: TRBJ2-3; V gene: TRBV7-6; CDR3 DNA: TGTGCCAGCAGCTTAACTGGGACTGAAACAGATACGCAGTATTTT; CDR3 protein: CASSLTGTETDTQYF
D gene: TRBD1; clone size: .; J gene: TRBJ1-1; V gene: TRBV2; CDR3 DNA: TGTGCCAGCAGAGACAGGGAAGGCACTGAAGCTTTCTTT; CDR3 protein: CASRDREGTEAFF